This T cell receptor beta chain was obtained from a study of identifying expanded T cells in peripheral blood (dated by TCRdb to 2018 to 2020). As for the study more broadly: Technical replicates were generated by sequencing separate aliquots of the same genomic DNA pool, and four replicates were compared pairwise.

As to this clone: This clone's antigen is unknown. Base-call qualities are not available, and no considerably larger clone is one nucleotide away.

General study outcomes and caveats: The beta-binomial model significantly reduced the number of clones called differentially abundant and the false-positive rate across all healthy-donor time intervals. The binomial model flagged about 1.2 differentially abundant clones between technical replicates, compared with about 16 over about 2 weeks and approximately 18 over around 4 weeks. It was expected by the authors that biological variance in healthy repertoires might increase further over much longer intervals, such as months to years. For all healthy donors, the variance in clone template counts between approximately 2-week samples rose significantly as total template count increased.

TCRbeta CDR3 regions were profiled with the immunoSEQ Assay using bias-controlled multiplex PCR amplification of genomic DNA. As for how the authors treated the data: The absolute abundance of each unique TCRbeta CDR3 region was quantified after sequences were collapsed and filtered. Differential abundance was tested with two models: a binomial (Fisher-equivalent) model and a beta-binomial model that adds time-dependent variance fitted from healthy donors. Any clone with fewer than 5 combined templates was excluded, and a clone was called differentially abundant if its Benjamini-Hochberg FDR was below 0.01. Using the form v = (b*log(k)+a)^2, the beta-binomial variance was modeled as a function of the total template count across the two samples. TCRdb took over this immuneACCESS table, retaining in-frame rearrangements with V and J assigned. Such tables are incomplete; in checked studies, under half of the missing clones stem from an unresolved V gene, and the remainder is unexplained. V and J calls and clone size are as listed in that table; D and trimming were resolved from the DNA. This sample comprises some 100,000 clones, 88% of them detected only once. Jointly, the top ten make up just under 8.5% of the sample.

The CDR3 goes from the cysteine to the phenylalanine over 12 residues. The CDR3 DNA has 36 bases and is translated from base 1. The germline V gene (reference sequence) provides CDR1 SGHNT and CDR2 YYREEE. Relative to germline, V is 0 bases shorter and J is 5 bases shorter, with 5 bases between their ends. No immune events such as infections were documented for the healthy donors during the collection period. Time-dependent variance in a beta-binomial model of T-cell clone differential abundance was calibrated using healthy-donor blood repertoires as a training cohort. The training cohort was composed of around ten healthy donors, 3 female and 7 male. On average the donors were 43 years old, and their ages spanned about 29 to 65 years. Whole blood was collected from each healthy donor at three time points spaced two weeks apart and obtained from a commercial supplier. Genomic DNA was extracted from unsorted whole blood for immunosequencing.

This receptor was taken from a person between 18 and 75 years old in good health. The V gene is TRBV5-4 and the J gene is TRBJ2-5; the D gene remains uncertain. The sequenced material came from blood. The nucleotide sequence reads as follows: TGTGCCAGCAGCTTGGACAAGGAGACCCAGTACTTC. Its protein is CASSLDKETQYF.